The clone carrying this TCR beta chain was counted between two and nine times. Its antigen remains unidentified. This sample is drawn from a study of beta chain features in type 1 diabetes. CDR3 length: 15 residues. V was cut by 2 bases and J by 0 bases, with 9 bases left in between. CDR1 and CDR2 from the germline V gene are SGHAT and FQNNGV. Study-level results: Junctions at VDJ sites from type 1 diabetes patients had fewer insertions and more deletions. cDNA sequencing could over-represent cells with high TCR expression. TCRB CDR3 length was moderately but significantly reduced in all four CD4+ subsets of Type 1 diabetes patients.

Isolated RNA was reverse transcribed in full, so expressed TCRB transcripts were sequenced. Roughly 3.6 million reads were obtained on average from naive, central memory and regulatory T cell samples. The assay was immunoSEQ multiplex PCR, and TCRdb's table has in-frame clones only and misses some. Here the sample spans about 230,000 clones, roughly 17% being singletons. The TCR originated in a man aged 30-40 years with type 1 diabetes. Source material: naive CD4+ T cells from blood. The rearrangement uses TRBV11-2 and TRBJ2-3; D call uncertain. The CDR3 DNA follows: TGTGCCAGCAGCTTATTTGGGCCAAGCACAGATACGCAGTATTTT. Protein sequence: CASSLFGPSTDTQYF.